This T cell receptor (beta chain) was identified in a study of cytomegalovirus exposure and HLA in healthy donors. Whole-study findings and limits: Researchers counted about 150 TCR beta chains as cytomegalovirus-associated. Reported performance of the classifier showed diagnosis of cytomegalovirus status with high specificity and sensitivity.

CDR3 size: 11 residues. Germline assignment: CDR1 DFQATT and CDR2 SNEGSKA (reference sequence). V dropped 3 bases and J dropped 6 bases, with 8 bases sitting between them. For this clone: Its antigen is unknown.

Produced via immunoSEQ multiplex PCR; TCRdb's table is partial and in-frame only. The sample consists of about 71,000 clones, 90% to 95% of them appearing once. The rearrangement joins TRBV20-1 to TRBJ1-2; D uncertain. The clonotype originates from a man aged 18 to 35 in good health and CMV-seropositive. The sample was PBMCs. The chain's CDR3 is CSARAVNGYTF. In DNA form, the CDR3 reads TGCAGTGCTAGGGCCGTTAATGGCTACACCTTC.